This T cell receptor beta chain was recovered during a study of OX40 agonist ivuxolimab in advanced cancers. Regarding the research as a whole: Ivuxolimab was an agonistic, fully human IgG2 monoclonal antibody directed against OX40 (CD134), a costimulatory receptor. In the dose-escalation cohort, roughly 80% of patients were male, and the mean age was roughly 60 years, with a range of roughly 23 to 85. Peripheral TCRbeta sequencing was intended to test whether TCR sequence diversity was altered and clonal T-cell expansion was caused by ivuxolimab. Intravenous ivuxolimab was administered to patients every 2 weeks at six dose levels: 0.01, 0.1, 0.3, 1.5, 3 and 10 mg/kg. The paper reports the monotherapy dose-escalation portion (N of about 47 patients) of the phase I ivuxolimab trial. Partial responses occurred in three dose-escalation patients: two with cutaneous melanoma and one with hepatocellular carcinoma. Among the approximately 54 dose-escalation patients, around 19 had hepatocellular carcinoma, about 15 melanoma, 9 renal cell carcinoma and 9 head and neck cancer. Prior anti-PD-1, anti-PD-L1 or anti-CTLA-4 therapy was permitted, and 40% to 50% of dose-escalation patients had received checkpoint inhibitors.

In regard to this clone: The antigen this receptor binds is unknown. Base qualities are not provided; no much larger clone lies one nucleotide away.

Overall study results and their limits: On average, CD8+ T cells showed more expanded clones than CD4+ T cells after ivuxolimab. In the 0.1-3.0 mg/kg groups, partial responders were among the patients with the lowest normalized peripheral clonal expansion, particularly in CD8+ T cells. At doses of 0.1 to 3.0 mg/kg, clonal expansion of both CD4+ and CD8+ blood T cells was observed from baseline to week 6. Which antigens the clonally expanded peripheral T cells were specific for was not determined. Low levels of normalized T-cell clonal expansion were also seen in some nonresponding patients.

The CDR3 covers 12 residues, taking in both the cysteine and the phenylalanine. Only the CDR3 portion is preserved as DNA: 36 bases, with reading frame beginning at the first base. Deletion took 3 bases off V and 11 bases off J, with a span of 12 bases between the germline ends. The germline V gene encodes CDR1 MNHNS and CDR2 SASEGT. Patients with a history of autoimmune disease or receiving systemic immunosuppression were excluded from the trial. Peripheral blood for TCR sequencing was drawn from every dose cohort at baseline, at cycle 4 day 1 and at cycle 7 day 1. Samples were obtained from an open-label, multicenter, first-in-human phase I dose-escalation trial of ivuxolimab. Adults with locally advanced or metastatic melanoma, renal cell, hepatocellular, or head and neck squamous cell carcinoma were enrolled in the trial. Before TCR sequencing, CD4+ T cells and CD8+ T cells from peripheral blood were sorted into separate populations.

To sequence the TCRbeta CDR3 region, genomic DNA was isolated from the sorted cells. TCRbeta CDR3 regions were sequenced using the immunoSEQ Assay. Sourced from immuneACCESS, this table was stored by TCRdb with only in-frame sequences that have V and J called. A share of the clones is absent; for the studies checked, an unresolved V gene accounts for under half, and the remainder has no known explanation. This sample comprises roughly 79,000 clones, about 89% of them detected only once. The ten largest clones represent 1.5% to 2% of the sample. The sequence was obtained from an adult with an advanced solid tumor such as melanoma, head and neck, liver or kidney cancer. The material sequenced was CD4+ or CD8+ T cells sorted from blood, taken in a trial of the OX40 agonist ivuxolimab. The chain was built from TRBV6-1 and TRBJ2-3; the D segment cannot be called with confidence. At the DNA level, the sequence is TGTGCCAGCAGTGATGTAGGAGCCCTGCAGTATTTT. Translated, it gives CASSDVGALQYF.